This T cell receptor beta chain was found in a study of blood T cell repertoires in COVID-19. Whole-study context: Some COVID-19 samples were acute and others convalescent; all came from the United States, Italy and Spain.

Clones were sequenced by immunoSEQ multiplex PCR, and TCRdb holds only the in-frame ones, with some missing. Of roughly 240,000 clones listed, 70% to 90% were seen once; the top ten hold roughly 2.4%. Recruitment covered about 25 US areas and drew participants whose ages spanned roughly 18 to 89 years. Participants' reported clinical history set cohort assignment. Trimming cost V 0 bases and J 3 bases; bases outside gene matches: 3. The CDR3 totals 14 residues. Germline V gene lookup returns CDR1 GTSNPN and CDR2 SVGIG (reference sequence). Sequences were obtained from PBMCs or T cells enriched from blood (not recorded which). This TCR was recovered from a woman between 35 and 50 years old with acute COVID-19. This chain joins TRBV30 and TRBJ2-5, with TRBD1 matching 8 bases. The CDR3 spells CAWSVLGQEETQYF. The CDR3 bases are TGTGCCTGGAGTGTATTGGGACAGGAAGAGACCCAGTACTTC. Full variable domain (remainder filled in from reference TRBV30 and TRBJ2-5): SQTIHQWPATLVQPVGSPLSLECTVEGTSNPNLYWYRQAAGRGLQLLFYSVGIGQISSEVPQNLSASRPQDRQFILSSKKLLLSDSGFYLCAWSVLGQEETQYFGPGTRLLVL.